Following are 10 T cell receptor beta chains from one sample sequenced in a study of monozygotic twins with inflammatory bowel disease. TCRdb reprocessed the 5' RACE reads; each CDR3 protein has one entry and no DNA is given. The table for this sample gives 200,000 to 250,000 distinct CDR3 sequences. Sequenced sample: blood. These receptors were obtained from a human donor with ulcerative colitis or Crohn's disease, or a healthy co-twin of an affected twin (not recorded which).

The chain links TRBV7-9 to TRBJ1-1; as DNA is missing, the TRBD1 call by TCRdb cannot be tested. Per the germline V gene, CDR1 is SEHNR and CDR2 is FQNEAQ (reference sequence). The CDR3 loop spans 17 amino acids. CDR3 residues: CASSLMAGQGPNTEAFF.

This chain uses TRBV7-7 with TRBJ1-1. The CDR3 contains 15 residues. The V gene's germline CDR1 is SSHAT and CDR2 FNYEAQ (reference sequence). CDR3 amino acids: CASSPLLGMNTEAFF. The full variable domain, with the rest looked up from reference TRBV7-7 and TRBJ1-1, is GAGVSQSPRYKVTKRGQDVTLRCDPISSHATLYWYQQALGQGPEFLTYFNYEAQPDKSGLPSDRFSAERPEGSISTLTIQRTEQRDSAMYRCASSPLLGMNTEAFFGQGTRLTVV.

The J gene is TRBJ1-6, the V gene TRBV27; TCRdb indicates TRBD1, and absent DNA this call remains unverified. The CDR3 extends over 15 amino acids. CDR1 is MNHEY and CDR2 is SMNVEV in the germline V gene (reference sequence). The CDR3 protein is CASSTGTGVNSPLHF.

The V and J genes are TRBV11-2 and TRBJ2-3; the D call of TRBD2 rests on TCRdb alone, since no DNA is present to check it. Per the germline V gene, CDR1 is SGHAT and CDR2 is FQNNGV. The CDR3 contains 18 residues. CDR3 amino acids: CASSLVSPGLAGTDTQYF.

The CDR3 is CASSFIQGLVNTEAFF. The chain recombines TRBV5-1 with TRBJ1-1; checking the TCRdb D call of TRBD1 is not possible without DNA. This CDR3 region has 16 residues. Germline CDR1 is SGHRS and CDR2 is YFSETQ.

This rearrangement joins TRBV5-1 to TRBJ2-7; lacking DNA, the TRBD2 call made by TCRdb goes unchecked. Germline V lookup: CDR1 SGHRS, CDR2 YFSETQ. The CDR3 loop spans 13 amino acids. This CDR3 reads CASSPEVRHEQYF.

The chain's CDR3 is CAIRGLAGGGSYNEQFF. The V gene is TRBV10-3, the J gene TRBJ2-1; TCRdb lists TRBD2, though no DNA is available to test this call. The CDR3 contains 17 residues. Germline-derived CDR1 and CDR2 are ENHRY and SYGVKD.

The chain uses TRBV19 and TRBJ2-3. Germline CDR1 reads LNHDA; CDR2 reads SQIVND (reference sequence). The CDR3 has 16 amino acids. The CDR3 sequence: CASSIFRERTTDTQYF.

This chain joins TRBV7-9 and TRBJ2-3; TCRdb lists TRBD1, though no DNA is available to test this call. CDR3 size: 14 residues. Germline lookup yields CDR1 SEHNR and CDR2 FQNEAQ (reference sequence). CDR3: CASSSRLFTDTQYF.

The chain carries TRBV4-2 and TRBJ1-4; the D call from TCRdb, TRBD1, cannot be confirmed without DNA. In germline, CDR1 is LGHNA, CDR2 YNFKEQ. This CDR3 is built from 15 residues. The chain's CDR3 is CASSQEGQGNEKLFF.